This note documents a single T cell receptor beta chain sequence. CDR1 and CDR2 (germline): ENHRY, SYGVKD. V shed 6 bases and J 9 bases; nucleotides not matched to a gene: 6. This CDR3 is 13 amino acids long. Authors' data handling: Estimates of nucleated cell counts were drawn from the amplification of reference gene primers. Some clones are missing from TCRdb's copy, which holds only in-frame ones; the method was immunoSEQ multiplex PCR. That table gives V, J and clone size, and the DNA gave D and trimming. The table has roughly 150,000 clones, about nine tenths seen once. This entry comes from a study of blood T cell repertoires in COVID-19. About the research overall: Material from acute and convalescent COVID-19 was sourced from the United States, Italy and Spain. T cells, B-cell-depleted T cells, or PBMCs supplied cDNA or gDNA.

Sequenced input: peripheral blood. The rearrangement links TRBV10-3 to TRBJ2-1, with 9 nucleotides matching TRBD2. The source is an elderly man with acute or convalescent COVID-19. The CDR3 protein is CAIRPAGGGEQFF. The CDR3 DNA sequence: TGTGCCATCAGACCCGCGGGAGGGGGTGAGCAGTTCTTC.